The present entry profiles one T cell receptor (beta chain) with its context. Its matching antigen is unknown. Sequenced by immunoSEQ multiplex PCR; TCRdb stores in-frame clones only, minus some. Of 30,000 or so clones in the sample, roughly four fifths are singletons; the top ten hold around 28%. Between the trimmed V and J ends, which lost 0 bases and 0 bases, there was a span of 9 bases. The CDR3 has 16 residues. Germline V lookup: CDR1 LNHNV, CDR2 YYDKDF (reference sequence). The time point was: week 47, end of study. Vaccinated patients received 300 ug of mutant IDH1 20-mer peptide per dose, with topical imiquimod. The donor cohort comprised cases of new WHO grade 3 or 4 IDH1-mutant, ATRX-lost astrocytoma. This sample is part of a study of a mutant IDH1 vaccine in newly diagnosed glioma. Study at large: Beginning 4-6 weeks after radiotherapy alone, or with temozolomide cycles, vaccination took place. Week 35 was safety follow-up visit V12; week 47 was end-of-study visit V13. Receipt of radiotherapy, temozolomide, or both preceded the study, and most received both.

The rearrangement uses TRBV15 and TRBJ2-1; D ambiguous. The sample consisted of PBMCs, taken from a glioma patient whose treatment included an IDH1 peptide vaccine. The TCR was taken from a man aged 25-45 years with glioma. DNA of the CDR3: TGTGCCACCAGCAGAGATCTTACGAGCTCCTACAATGAGCAGTTCTTC. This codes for CATSRDLTSSYNEQFF.